These 21 T cell receptor beta chains share one sample of origin, sequenced in a study of blood T cell repertoires in COVID-19. Produced via immunoSEQ multiplex PCR; TCRdb's table is partial and in-frame only. The table shows around 500,000 clones, with approximately 86% occurring only once. Sequencing was done on a sample of PBMCs or T cells enriched from blood (not recorded which). The source is a woman aged 55-69 years who had recovered from COVID-19.

The chain joins TRBV10-2 to TRBJ1-4, with TRBD1 matching 7 bases. Looked up from germline, CDR1 is WSHSY and CDR2 is SAAADI. The V segment lost 8 bases and the J segment 0 bases; nucleotides outside the gene matches: 9. This CDR3 spans 16 amino acids. The CDR3 DNA is TGCGCCAGCGGAAGACAGGGAGTATCAACTAATGAAAAACTGTTTTTT. This gives the protein CASGRQGVSTNEKLFF.

The chain combines TRBV9 with TRBJ2-7; tentatively, D is TRBD1 (6 bases). CDR1 and CDR2 from the germline V gene are SGDLS and YYNGEE. Trimming removed 3 bases from V and 7 bases from J, with 20 bases in between. CDR3 size: 15 residues. The DNA of the CDR3 is TGTGCCAGCAGCGAAAGTGGTACAGGGTTTAGAGAGCAGTACTTC. Its protein product is CASSESGTGFREQYF.

The CDR3 protein is CASSMGQSYNEQFF. DNA for the CDR3: TGTGCCAGCAGCATGGGACAGAGCTACAATGAGCAGTTCTTC. The rearrangement joins TRBV27 to TRBJ2-1, with 7 bases fitting TRBD1. Germline values: CDR1 MNHEY, CDR2 SMNVEV (reference sequence). V gave up 6 bases and J gave up 3 bases; unmatched junction bases: 5. This CDR3 is 14 amino acids long.

The chain uses TRBV15 and TRBJ2-2, with 10 positions matching TRBD1. The germline gives CDR1 LNHNV, CDR2 YYDKDF (reference sequence). CDR3 length: 15 amino acids. V dropped 9 bases and J dropped 4; count of bases not matched to a gene: 8. CDR3 sequence (DNA): TGTGCCACAAGACAGGGGGCAATGAGCACCGGGGAGCTGTTTTTT. Encoded protein: CATRQGAMSTGELFF.

The chain links TRBV5-1 to TRBJ2-7; 7 nucleotides line up with TRBD1. The CDR3 loop spans 13 amino acids. Per germline, CDR1 SGHRS and CDR2 YFSETQ. Trimming removed 4 bases from V and 2 bases from J; junction bases left unmatched: 3. The CDR3 reads CASSPGQTYEQYF. CDR3 nucleotides: TGCGCCAGCAGCCCGGGACAGACCTACGAGCAGTACTTC.

The gene calls are TRBV14 and TRBJ1-4, with TRBD1 as a possible D gene (5 bases). Per the germline V gene, CDR1 is SGHDN and CDR2 is FVKESK. Trimming removed 4 bases at V and 5 bases at J, with 20 bases between. This CDR3 spans 17 amino acids. CDR3 coding DNA: TGTGCCAGCAGCCCCTTCCAAGGGGCGGCTCCCAATGAAAAACTGTTTTTT. Encoded protein: CASSPFQGAAPNEKLFF. Complete variable domain (other parts from reference TRBV14 and TRBJ1-4): EAGVTQFPSHSVIEKGQTVTLRCDPISGHDNLYWYRRVMGKEIKFLLHFVKESKQDESGMPNNRFLAERTGGTYSTLKVQPAELEDSGVYFCASSPFQGAAPNEKLFFGSGTQLSVL.

The chain couples TRBV11-3 to TRBJ1-3; D is unresolved. This CDR3 spans 13 amino acids. The germline gives CDR1 SGHNT, CDR2 YENEEA. The ends were cut back, 1 base at V and 4 bases at J, with 5 bases in the middle. DNA of the CDR3: TGTGCCAGCAGCTTAGGGAGCGGAAACACCATATATTTT. This encodes CASSLGSGNTIYF.

J is TRBJ1-2 and V is TRBV6-5; D is ambiguous. This CDR3 is built from 14 residues. V gave up 10 bases and J gave up 3 bases, with 18 bases separating them. Germline CDR1 reads MNHEY; CDR2 reads SVGAGI. The CDR3 protein is CATLEGGGHYGYTF. CDR3 sequence (DNA): TGTGCCACCTTGGAGGGAGGAGGGCACTATGGCTACACCTTC.

This chain joins TRBV28 and TRBJ1-2, with TRBD1 matching over 8 bases. The J segment lost 10 bases and the V segment lost 5 bases, leaving 3 bases of the junction unmatched. The CDR3 is 11 amino acids. Germline assignment: CDR1 MDHEN and CDR2 SYDVKM. CDR3: CASSRTGFYTF. In DNA, the CDR3 is TGTGCCAGCAGTCGGACAGGGTTCTACACCTTC.

CDR3: CASSRAGTISGNTIYF. The DNA of the CDR3 is TGTGCCAGCAGCCGCGCGGGAACCATCTCTGGAAACACCATATATTTT. The chain combines TRBV14 with TRBJ1-3; D gene unclear. Trimming left V 4 bases short and J 0 bases short, with 13 bases between. Germline CDR1 reads SGHDN; CDR2 reads FVKESK. The CDR3 covers 16 residues.

V and J are TRBV11-2 and TRBJ1-2, with TRBD1 identical over 10 bases. The CDR3 has 16 amino acids. After removal of 1 base from V and 6 bases from J, the junction contained 8 bases not matched to a gene. CDR1 is SGHAT, CDR2 FQNNGV, per germline. The CDR3: CASSLVRGQGTDGYTF. The CDR3 DNA sequence: TGTGCCAGCAGCTTAGTAAGGGGACAGGGGACGGATGGCTACACCTTC.

This rearrangement joins TRBV9 to TRBJ2-3; TRBD1 aligns across 9 bases. CDR3 length equals 16 residues. With 2 bases clipped from V and 2 bases from J, the junction kept 6 bases outside the gene matches. Germline values: CDR1 SGDLS, CDR2 YYNGEE. The CDR3 is CASSVGDRDHTDTQYF. The CDR3 nucleotides are TGTGCCAGCAGCGTCGGGGACAGGGATCACACAGATACGCAGTATTTT.

The V call is TRBV27, the J call TRBJ1-4; a weak D match, TRBD1 (5 bases). Trimming left V 7 bases short and J 8 bases short, with 17 bases between. The CDR3 is 14 amino acids. Germline assignment: CDR1 MNHEY and CDR2 SMNVEV (reference sequence). CDR3: CASTYVGGFEKLFF. The CDR3 nucleotides read TGTGCCAGCACCTATGTTGGGGGGTTCGAAAAACTGTTTTTT.

This sequence joins TRBV27 and TRBJ2-1; 9 bases agree with TRBD2. This CDR3 is built from 20 residues. V lost 4 bases to trimming and J lost 6 bases; unmatched junction nucleotides: 22. The V gene's germline CDR1 is MNHEY and CDR2 SMNVEV (reference sequence). The CDR3 region is CASSSRVQRGGAPRSNEQFF. CDR3 coding DNA: TGTGCCAGCAGTTCGAGGGTCCAGCGCGGGGGGGCCCCACGAAGCAATGAGCAGTTCTTC.

This clone was picked up one time. The V call is TRBV10-3, the J call TRBJ2-1; perhaps TRBD2 as D (6 bases). CDR1 and CDR2 from the germline V gene are ENHRY and SYGVKD. The CDR3 is made up of 13 amino acids. The V and J ends lost 11 bases and 5 bases respectively, with 16 bases between them. The CDR3 sequence is CASVADYHNEQFF. DNA of the CDR3: TGTGCCTCTGTAGCGGACTATCACAATGAGCAGTTCTTC.

This chain links TRBV10-3 with TRBJ1-2; D not resolved. V lost 1 base and J 3 bases, leaving 24 bases between the germline ends. Germline V gene lookup returns CDR1 ENHRY and CDR2 SYGVKD. The CDR3 is made up of 19 amino acids. CDR3 sequence (DNA): TGTGCCATCAGTGAGTTCTCGAGGAAACCCACCAATATCTACTATGGCTACACCTTC. Residues: CAISEFSRKPTNIYYGYTF.

In this sample, this clone turned up a few times. The V and J genes are TRBV11-2 and TRBJ1-3; 7 bases map to TRBD1. Germline V gene data show CDR1 as SGHAT and CDR2 as FQNNGV. With V trimmed by 5 bases and J by 0 bases, 13 bases remained unmatched. The length of the CDR3 is 18 residues. CDR3 nucleotide sequence: TGTGCCAGCAGCAACGCCGTGGGGACAGCCGGCTCTGGAAACACCATATATTTT. Translated, it gives CASSNAVGTAGSGNTIYF.

This clone has a single count. The chain carries TRBV5-6 and TRBJ2-2; 10 bases agree with TRBD1. CDR3 length: 15 amino acids. Germline lookup yields CDR1 SGHDT and CDR2 YYEEEE. J was trimmed by 6 bases and V by 2 bases; bases with no gene match: 4. This CDR3 reads CASSFWDRGPGELFF. The CDR3 DNA reads TGTGCCAGCAGCTTTTGGGACAGGGGTCCCGGGGAGCTGTTTTTT.

The genes are TRBV9 and TRBJ2-3, with 12 bases lining up with TRBD2. Losses at the gene ends were 7 bases for V and 4 bases for J; bases not matched to a gene: 7. The CDR3 runs to 15 residues. From germline, CDR1 is SGDLS and CDR2 YYNGEE. The CDR3 DNA is TGTGCCAGCGCCTCTAGCGGGGGGGGCGCAGATACGCAGTATTTT. This codes for CASASSGGGADTQYF.

This chain connects TRBV3-1 (or the pseudogene TRBV3-2) to TRBJ1-2; no definite D call. The V gene lost 1 base and the J gene lost 4 bases, with 13 bases spanning the gap. The CDR3 runs to 15 residues. The V gene's germline CDR1 is LGHDT and CDR2 YNNKEL (reference sequence). Written as DNA, the CDR3 is TGTGCCAGCAGCCAAGGCAGGCCCGTTTTCTATGGCTACACCTTC. This encodes CASSQGRPVFYGYTF.

This clone was found a few times. The CDR3 DNA sequence: TGTGCCAGCAGCGTCAACGGGGGCTACGAGCAGTACTTC. Translating gives CASSVNGGYEQYF. The gene calls are TRBV7-6 and TRBJ2-7, with D maybe TRBD2 (6 bases). V was shortened by 5 bases and J by 3 bases, with 11 bases between the two germline ends. Germline V gene data show CDR1 as SGHVS and CDR2 as FNYEAQ. The CDR3 totals 13 residues.